The 15 T cell receptor beta chains presented below share a single source sample, sequenced in a study of blood T cells in healthy people across ages. For the second PCR, which ran for about 6 to 11 cycles, a sample-barcoded 5' primer and a J-beta primer mix were used. TCRdb recomputed calls from the 5' RACE reads with MiXCR, one row per CDR3 protein. The table shows roughly 1,500,000 distinct CDR3 sequences, with about 31% occurring only once. Material for sequencing was blood. The receptors were gathered from a woman in her thirties in good health.

In its sample, this clonotype was seen many times. The CDR3 coding sequence is TGTGCCATCAGGGGGGGCCCTGACTCCTACGAGCAGTACTTC. It yields the protein CAIRGGPDSYEQYF. V is TRBV10-3 and J is TRBJ2-7, with D possibly called TRBD1 or TRBD2 (6 bases each). There are 14 residues in the CDR3. Germline CDR1 ENHRY, CDR2 SYGVKD. Trimming pared 6 bases from V and 0 bases from J, leaving 12 bases between.

CDR3: CASSRRGGRYYNEQFF. The DNA for the CDR3 is TGTGCCAGCAGCAGAAGGGGCGGGAGGTACTACAATGAGCAGTTCTTC. The J gene is TRBJ2-1, the V gene TRBV28, with 8 nucleotides matching TRBD2. V lost 6 bases and J lost 3; bases outside the gene matches: 10. The length of the CDR3 is 16 residues. CDR1 and CDR2 from the germline V gene are MDHEN and SYDVKM.

On this clonotype: This may arise from a read error, as a much more abundant clone is one base away. The chain carries TRBV21-1 and TRBJ1-5. TRBV21-1 is recorded as a pseudogene. CDR3 length: 15 amino acids. CDR3 residues: CASSPAEDPNQPQHF. CDR3 DNA sequence: TGTGCCAGCAGCCCAGCGGAGGACCCAAATCAGCCCCAGCATTTT.

The sample holds a few counts of this clonotype. The J gene is TRBJ2-2, the V gene TRBV10-3; 7 nucleotides line up with TRBD1. The CDR3 sequence is 15 residues long. The ends lost 4 bases at V and 5 bases at J; junction bases unmatched: 7. Germline loops: CDR1 ENHRY, CDR2 SYGVKD. CDR3 DNA: TGTGCCATCAGTGTCGCAGGGGGAAAAACCGGGGAGCTGTTTTTT. Its translation: CAISVAGGKTGELFF.

The chain recombines TRBV15 with TRBJ2-1, with D perhaps given as TRBD1 or TRBD2 (5 bases each). Germline CDR1 reads LNHNV; CDR2 reads YYDKDF (reference sequence). Trimming took 3 bases from V and 3 from J, leaving 18 bases between them. The CDR3 has 17 residues. This CDR3 reads CATSRGEGRGFYNEQFF. The CDR3, as DNA: TGTGCCACCAGCAGGGGGGAAGGAAGGGGCTTCTACAATGAGCAGTTCTTC.

This clonotype was seen ten or more times. J is TRBJ2-7 and V is TRBV30, with D possibly being TRBD1 (5 bases). V lost 3 bases to trimming and J lost 3 bases, with 9 bases between them. This CDR3 is 12 amino acids long. In germline, CDR1 is GTSNPN, CDR2 SVGIG (reference sequence). The CDR3 region has the DNA TGTGCCTGGAGCTCAGGGAACTACGAGCAGTACTTC. Its protein product is CAWSSGNYEQYF.

A single count supports this clonotype. V usage is TRBV12-3 or TRBV12-4 and J usage is TRBJ2-3, with 7 nucleotides matching TRBD1. The length of the CDR3 is 15 residues. J was trimmed by 15 bases and V by 4 bases; bases with no gene match: 19. The CDR3 nucleotides read TGTGCCAGCAGTTCCGGACAGGTCAGGGCAGATACGGAATATTTT. Protein product: CASSSGQVRADTEYF.

In this sample, this clonotype turned up many times. The rearrangement joins TRBV29-1 to TRBJ2-5, with D possibly called TRBD1 or TRBD2 (5 bases each). CDR3 length equals 12 residues. CDR1 is SQVTM and CDR2 is ANQGSEA in the germline V gene. Trimming left V 1 base short and J 5 bases short, with 8 bases between. This CDR3 is CSVEGGAETQYF. For the CDR3, the DNA is TGCAGCGTTGAAGGAGGGGCCGAGACCCAGTACTTC.

V and J are TRBV2 and TRBJ2-5; no clear D gene. Germline loops: CDR1 SNHLY, CDR2 FYNNEI. The CDR3 totals 13 residues. V lost 8 bases to trimming and J lost 0 bases, with 10 bases between them. The CDR3 region is CASATDNQETQYF. Here the CDR3 DNA reads TGTGCCAGCGCTACTGACAACCAAGAGACCCAGTACTTC. Together with reference TRBV2 and TRBJ2-5, the CDR3 gives the full variable domain: EPEVTQTPSHQVTQMGQEVILRCVPISNHLYFYWYRQILGQKVEFLVSFYNNEISEKSEIFDDQFSVERPDGSNFTLKIRSTKLEDSAMYFCASATDNQETQYFGPGTRLLVL.

This clonotype has more than one count but fewer than ten. The rearrangement uses TRBV11-1 and TRBJ2-3; no firm D call. The CDR3 consists of 15 residues. Germline CDR1 is SGHAT and CDR2 is FQDESV (reference sequence). V lost 5 bases to trimming and J lost 0 bases, with 12 bases between them. The chain's CDR3 is CASSRGRMSTDTQYF. DNA for the CDR3: TGTGCCAGCAGCCGCGGACGGATGAGCACAGATACGCAGTATTTT.

This chain connects TRBV4-2 to TRBJ1-1; TRBD1 agrees at 7 bases. Germline CDR1 and CDR2: LGHNA and YNFKEQ. J gave up 0 bases and V 4 bases, and 8 bases lay outside the gene matches. This CDR3 has 16 residues. This CDR3 reads CASSPFGQDLNTEAFF. CDR3 DNA: TGTGCCAGCAGCCCCTTCGGACAGGATCTGAACACTGAAGCTTTCTTT.

This chain joins TRBV9 and TRBJ2-1; D call uncertain. CDR1 is SGDLS and CDR2 is YYNGEE in the germline V gene. Trimming cost V 0 bases and J 8 bases, with 9 bases left between them. This CDR3 has 13 amino acids. The CDR3 nucleotides read TGTGCCAGCAGCGTAGCCCCCACGCATGAGCAGTTCTTC. This gives the protein CASSVAPTHEQFF.

As to this clonotype: Its ends do not fully match the called genes, so a read error is possible. The chain combines TRBV10-3 with TRBJ1-2; D gene uncertain. The length of the CDR3 is 13 residues. Germline-derived CDR1 and CDR2 are ENHRY and SYGVKD. The CDR3 reads CASSEQNGYGYTF. The CDR3 region has the DNA TGTGCCAGCAGTGAGCAAAACGGCTATGGCTACACCTTC.

The chain combines TRBV7-8 with TRBJ2-3, with D perhaps matching TRBD2 (6 bases). Germline V lookup: CDR1 SGHVS, CDR2 FQNEAQ. Deletions cut 1 base from V and 10 bases from J, with 12 bases between. The CDR3 runs 13 residues. The CDR3 bases are TGTGCCAGCAGCTTAGAAAGGGGAGGTGCGCAGTATTTT. It specifies CASSLERGGAQYF. The full variable domain, completed using reference TRBV7-8 and TRBJ2-3, is GAGVSQSPRYKVAKRGQDVALRCDPISGHVSLFWYQQALGQGPEFLTYFQNEAQLDKSGLPSDRFFAERPEGSVSTLKIQRTQQEDSAVYLCASSLERGGAQYFGPGTRLTVL.

The chain joins TRBV11-3 to TRBJ2-1, with TRBD1 matching over 12 bases. The CDR3 covers 15 residues. V dropped 5 bases and J dropped 5; count of bases not matched to a gene: 4. In germline, CDR1 is SGHNT, CDR2 YENEEA. CDR3 bases: TGTGCCAGCAGCATCCGGGACAGGGGGCACAATGAGCAGTTCTTC. This encodes CASSIRDRGHNEQFF.